This entry concerns a single T cell receptor beta chain. Its cognate antigen is unknown. The immunoSEQ assay was version 4, run in survey mode. Profiled with immunoSEQ multiplex PCR; TCRdb holds only in-frame clones, not every one. The sample includes about 46,000 clones, approximately 90% of them seen just once. Nonspecific anti-CD3/anti-CD28 bead stimulation represents the broad CD4+ T cell repertoire. Sorting of responding CD4+ T cells relied on upregulated CD40 ligand together with CD69. These data originate in a study of persistence of HIV-infected CD4 T cells. Across the whole study: Median time on suppressive ART was more than seven years.

Whole-study results and caveats: Antigen-responding cells were enriched for degenerate expanded CDR3beta sequences. TCR analyses could not target the rare provirus-carrying CMV-responding cells. TCRbeta richness was lower in CMV- and Gag-responding cells than in anti-CD3/anti-CD28-responding cells.

Germline loops: CDR1 SGHTA, CDR2 FQGNSA. The CDR3 contains 13 residues. V lost 1 base and J 6 bases, leaving 9 bases between the germline ends. This chain uses TRBV7-2 with TRBJ1-1; unclear D gene. Sample: CD4+ T cells sorted from PBMCs after roughly 18-hour stimulation, taken from a patient who received antiretroviral therapy. The sequence was obtained from an adult woman with HIV who was CMV-seropositive. CDR3: CASSLEVGPEAFF. The CDR3 nucleotides read TGTGCCAGCAGCTTAGAAGTAGGGCCTGAAGCTTTCTTT. Full variable domain (remainder filled in from reference TRBV7-2 and TRBJ1-1): GAGVSQSPSNKVTEKGKDVELRCDPISGHTALYWYRQSLGQGLEFLIYFQGNSAPDKSGLPSDRFSAERTGGSVSTLTIQRTQQEDSAVYLCASSLEVGPEAFFGQGTRLTVV.